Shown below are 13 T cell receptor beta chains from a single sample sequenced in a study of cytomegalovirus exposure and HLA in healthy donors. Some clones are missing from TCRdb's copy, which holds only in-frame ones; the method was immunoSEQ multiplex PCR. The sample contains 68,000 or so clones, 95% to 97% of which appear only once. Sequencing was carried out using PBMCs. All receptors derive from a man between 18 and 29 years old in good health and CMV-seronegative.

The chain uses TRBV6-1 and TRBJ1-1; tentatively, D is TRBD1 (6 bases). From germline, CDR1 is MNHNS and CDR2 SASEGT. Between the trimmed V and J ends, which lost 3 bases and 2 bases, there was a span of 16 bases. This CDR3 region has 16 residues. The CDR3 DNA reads TGTGCCAGCAGTGAGGGGGCGGGCAGTGGAAACACTGAAGCTTTCTTT. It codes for CASSEGAGSGNTEAFF.

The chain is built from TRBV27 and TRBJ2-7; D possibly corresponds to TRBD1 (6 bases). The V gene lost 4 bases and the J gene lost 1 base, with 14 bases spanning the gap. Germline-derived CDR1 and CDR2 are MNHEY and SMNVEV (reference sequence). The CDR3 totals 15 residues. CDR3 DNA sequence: TGTGCCAGCAGTTCGTTCCGGGACACGTCCTACGAGCAGTACTTC. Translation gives CASSSFRDTSYEQYF.

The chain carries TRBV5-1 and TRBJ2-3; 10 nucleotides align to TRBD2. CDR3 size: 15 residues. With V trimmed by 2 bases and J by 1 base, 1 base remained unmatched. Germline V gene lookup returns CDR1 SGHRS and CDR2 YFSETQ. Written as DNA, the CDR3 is TGCGCCAGCAGCTTCGGGACTAGCGGCACAGATACGCAGTATTTT. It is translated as CASSFGTSGTDTQYF.

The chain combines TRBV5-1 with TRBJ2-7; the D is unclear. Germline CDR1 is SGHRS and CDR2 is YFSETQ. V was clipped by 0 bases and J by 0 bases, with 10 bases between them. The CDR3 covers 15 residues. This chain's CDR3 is CASSLDTDRSYEQYF. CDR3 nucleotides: TGCGCCAGCAGCTTGGATACAGACCGCTCCTACGAGCAGTACTTC.

CDR3 loop: CASSPRDRGRSNTEAFF. CDR3 bases: TGTGCCAGCAGCCCCCGGGACAGGGGGCGATCGAACACTGAAGCTTTCTTT. The V gene is TRBV11-3, the J gene TRBJ1-1, with 12 bases fitting TRBD1. CDR1 is SGHNT, CDR2 YENEEA, per germline. The CDR3 length is 17 residues. The trim removed 5 bases at V and 1 base at J, leaving 8 bases unmatched. The full variable domain, completed using reference TRBV11-3 and TRBJ1-1, is EAGVVQSPRYKIIEKKQPVAFWCNPISGHNTLYWYLQNLGQGPELLIRYENEEAVDDSQLPKDRFSAERLKGVDSTLKIQPAELGDSAVYLCASSPRDRGRSNTEAFFGQGTRLTVV.

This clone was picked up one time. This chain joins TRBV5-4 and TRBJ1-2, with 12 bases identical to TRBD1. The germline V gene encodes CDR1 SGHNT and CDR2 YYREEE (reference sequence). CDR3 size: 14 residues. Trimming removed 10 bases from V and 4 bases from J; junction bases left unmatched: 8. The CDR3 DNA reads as TGTGCCGCGGGACAGGGGGCTGAAATCTATGGCTACACCTTC. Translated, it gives CAAGQGAEIYGYTF.

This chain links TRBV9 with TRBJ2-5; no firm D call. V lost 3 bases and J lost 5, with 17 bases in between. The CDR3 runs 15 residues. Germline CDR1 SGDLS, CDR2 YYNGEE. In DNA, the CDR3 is TGTGCCAGCAGCGCCCCGACGGAGTTTCGGGAGACCCAGTACTTC. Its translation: CASSAPTEFRETQYF.

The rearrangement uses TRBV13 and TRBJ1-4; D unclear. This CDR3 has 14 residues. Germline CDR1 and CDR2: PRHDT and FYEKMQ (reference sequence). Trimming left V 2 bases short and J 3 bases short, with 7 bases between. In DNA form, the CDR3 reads TGTGCCAGCAGCTTAAGAGAATCTAATGAAAAACTGTTTTTT. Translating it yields CASSLRESNEKLFF.

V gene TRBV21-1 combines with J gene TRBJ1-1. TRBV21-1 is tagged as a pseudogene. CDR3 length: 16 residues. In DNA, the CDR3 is TGTGCCAGCAGCAAAAATCCGAGGCAATCTGGCACTGAAGCTTTCTTT. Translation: CASSKNPRQSGTEAFF.

CDR3 sequence: CASSYSDSRGPQHF. The CDR3 bases are TGTGCCAGCAGTTACTCGGACAGCCGGGGTCCCCAGCATTTT. This chain uses TRBV6-5 with TRBJ1-5; D may be TRBD1 (6 bases). The CDR3 contains 14 residues. The V end was cut by 0 bases, the J end by 10 bases, with 13 bases between. The germline gives CDR1 MNHEY, CDR2 SVGAGI.

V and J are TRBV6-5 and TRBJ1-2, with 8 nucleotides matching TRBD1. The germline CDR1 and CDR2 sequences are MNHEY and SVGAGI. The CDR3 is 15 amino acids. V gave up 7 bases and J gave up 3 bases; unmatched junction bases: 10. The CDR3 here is CASKQGGTRDYGYTF. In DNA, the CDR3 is TGTGCCAGCAAACAGGGGGGCACCAGGGACTATGGCTACACCTTC.

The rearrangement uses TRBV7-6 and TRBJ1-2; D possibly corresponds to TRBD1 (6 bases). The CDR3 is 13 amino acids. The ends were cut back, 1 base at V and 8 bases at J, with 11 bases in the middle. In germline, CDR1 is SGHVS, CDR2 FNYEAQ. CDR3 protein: CASSLGGGEGYTF. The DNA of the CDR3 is TGTGCCAGCAGCTTAGGCGGGGGCGAAGGCTACACCTTC.

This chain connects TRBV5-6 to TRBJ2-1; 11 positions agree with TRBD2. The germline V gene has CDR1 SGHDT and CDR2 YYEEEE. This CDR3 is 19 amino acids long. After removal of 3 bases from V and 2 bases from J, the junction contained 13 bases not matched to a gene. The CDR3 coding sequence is TGTGCCAGCAGCTACGATGGACTAGCGGGTACAGTGGCCTACAATGAGCAGTTCTTC. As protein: CASSYDGLAGTVAYNEQFF.